The T cell receptor beta chain described here comes from a study of blood T cell repertoires in COVID-19. Assay used: immunoSEQ multiplex PCR; TCRdb lists only in-frame clones, some missing. The sample yields some 230,000 clones, more than 65% seen once. The receptor comes from a woman aged 25-40 years who had recovered from COVID-19. The specimen was peripheral blood.

CDR3 region: CASSLSQRYSEQYF. CDR3 coding DNA: TGTGCCAGCAGTCTAAGCCAGAGGTATTCTGAGCAGTACTTC. The chain recombines TRBV27 with TRBJ2-7; D is undetermined. The V end lost 5 bases, the J end lost 7 bases, and 18 bases lay between the germline ends. The CDR3 is made up of 14 amino acids. Germline V CDR1 and CDR2: MNHEY, SMNVEV (reference sequence).